These 28 T cell receptor beta chains were sequenced from one sample in a study of T cells in Graves' hyperthyroidism and ophthalmopathy. Regions amplified from RNA transcripts were the TCR beta CDR3 regions. The HTBI primer set was used in a first-round RT-PCR of the TCR CDR3. From the multiplex PCR reads, TCRdb called clonotypes with MiXCR, one entry per CDR3 protein. The sample contains around 420,000 distinct CDR3 sequences, roughly 14% of which appear only once. The sample taken for sequencing was blood. Source of these receptors: a woman aged 18 to 35 with Graves' hyperthyroidism.

The chain links TRBV14 to TRBJ2-5; D not certain. Germline values: CDR1 SGHDN, CDR2 FVKESK. CDR3 size: 15 residues. V lost 2 bases to trimming and J lost 2 bases, with 12 bases between them. The CDR3: CASSQPGAGQETQYF. CDR3 DNA: TGTGCCAGCAGCCAACCCGGAGCCGGGCAAGAGACCCAGTACTTC.

This clonotype was seen ten or more times. The J gene is TRBJ2-7, the V gene TRBV12-3 or TRBV12-4; 9 bases align to TRBD1. The trim removed 5 bases at V and 6 bases at J, leaving 11 bases unmatched. This CDR3 spans 15 amino acids. The CDR3 protein is CASSPYRDRDGEQYF. In DNA form, the CDR3 reads TGTGCCAGCAGTCCTTACCGGGACAGGGATGGCGAGCAGTACTTC.

This clonotype was counted ten times or more. V is TRBV10-3 and J is TRBJ2-1; 12 nucleotides agree with TRBD2. Unmatched junction bases numbered 10, after V lost 3 bases and J lost 1 base. This CDR3 is built from 19 residues. CDR1 and CDR2 (germline): ENHRY, SYGVKD. CDR3 protein: CAISDLTSGGPGSYNEQFF. The CDR3 nucleotides are TGTGCCATCAGTGATTTGACTAGCGGGGGCCCCGGGTCCTACAATGAGCAGTTCTTC.

The chain carries TRBV20-1 and TRBJ2-7; tentative D call: TRBD1 (6 bases). V lost 1 base and J 2 bases, leaving 15 bases between the germline ends. Germline V gene sequence: CDR1 DFQATT, CDR2 SNEGSKA (reference sequence). The CDR3 sequence is 15 residues long. The CDR3, as DNA: TGCAGTGCTAGAGCACCCCGGGACACGGCCTACGAGCAGTACTTC. Amino acids: CSARAPRDTAYEQYF.

The chain couples TRBV15 to TRBJ1-5; TRBD1 matches at 9 bases. The CDR3 consists of 17 residues. Germline CDR1 reads LNHNV; CDR2 reads YYDKDF (reference sequence). The V and J ends lost 0 bases and 6 bases, in that order; junction bases with no gene match: 9. The CDR3 here is CATSRDIGQGRSQPQHF. For the CDR3, the DNA is TGTGCCACCAGCAGAGATATAGGACAGGGGAGGAGTCAGCCCCAGCATTTT.

The table lists this clonotype with a few counts. The chain links TRBV7-9 to TRBJ2-3, with 9 bases lining up with TRBD1. CDR1 is SEHNR, CDR2 FQNEAQ, per germline (reference sequence). This CDR3 contains 16 residues. After removal of 5 bases from V and 5 bases from J, the junction contained 11 bases not matched to a gene. This CDR3 is CASSAMGGQGKDTQYF. CDR3 nucleotide sequence: TGTGCCAGCAGCGCCATGGGCGGACAGGGGAAAGATACGCAGTATTTT.

With respect to this clonotype: A clone one base away is much larger, so this may be a read error. The chain is built from TRBV12-3 or TRBV12-4 and TRBJ1-2; D may be TRBD1 (6 bases). The CDR3 contains 16 residues. The CDR3: CASSLSRTEANYGHTF. The CDR3 DNA reads as TGTGCCAGCAGTTTGAGTAGGACAGAAGCTAACTATGGCCACACCTTC.

In this sample, this clonotype turned up a few times. V usage is TRBV3-1 and J usage is TRBJ2-7; unclear D gene. Looked up from germline, CDR1 is LGHDT and CDR2 is YNNKEL (reference sequence). This CDR3 comprises 13 residues. Deletions cut 3 bases from V and 0 bases from J, with 6 bases between. The CDR3, as DNA: TGTGCCAGCAGCCAGTTGATCTCCTACGAGCAGTACTTC. It yields the protein CASSQLISYEQYF.

This clonotype has at least ten counts. One end of the junction is discordant with germline, which a read error may explain. The chain recombines TRBV12-3 or TRBV12-4 with TRBJ2-3; 7 bases align to TRBD1. The CDR3 is 15 residues long. This CDR3 reads CAGSLGDRVSDTQYF. In nucleotides, the CDR3 is TGTGCCGGCAGTTTGGGCGACAGGGTTTCAGATACGCAGTATTTT.

V and J are TRBV7-2 and TRBJ2-3; D is possibly TRBD1 or TRBD2 (6 bases each). V gave up 1 base and J gave up 5 bases, with 10 bases separating them. The CDR3 is 14 residues long. CDR1 and CDR2 from the germline V gene are SGHTA and FQGNSA. This chain's CDR3 is CASSLGGAGDTQYF. The CDR3 DNA reads as TGTGCCAGCAGCTTAGGGGGGGCAGGAGATACGCAGTATTTT. Combining the CDR3 with reference TRBV7-2 and TRBJ2-3 gives the whole variable domain GAGVSQSPSNKVTEKGKDVELRCDPISGHTALYWYRQSLGQGLEFLIYFQGNSAPDKSGLPSDRFSAERTGGSVSTLTIQRTQQEDSAVYLCASSLGGAGDTQYFGPGTRLTVL.

This clonotype was seen ten or more times. V usage is TRBV12-3 or TRBV12-4 and J usage is TRBJ1-6; possible D gene TRBD1, 5 bases. The CDR3 totals 13 residues. V lost 6 bases, J lost 6 bases, and 9 bases lay in between. The CDR3 protein is CASRGQGNSPLHF. In nucleotides, the CDR3 is TGTGCCAGCAGGGGTCAGGGTAATTCACCCCTCCACTTT.

This clonotype occurred once. The V gene is TRBV19, the J gene TRBJ2-1; 7 bases line up with TRBD2. Germline V gene data show CDR1 as LNHDA and CDR2 as SQIVND (reference sequence). The CDR3 is 11 residues long. V lost 9 bases to trimming and J lost 10 bases; unmatched junction nucleotides: 6. The CDR3 DNA reads as TGTGCCAGCCAGAGGGGAGGGGAGCAGTTCTTC. Amino acid sequence: CASQRGGEQFF.

The CDR3 DNA sequence: TGCAGCGTCCTAGCCTATGGCTACACCTTC. This codes for CSVLAYGYTF. This chain uses TRBV29-1 with TRBJ1-2; D is unresolved. Germline CDR1 is SQVTM and CDR2 is ANQGSEA. This CDR3 comprises 10 residues. Trimming shortened V by 6 bases and J by 4 bases, and 6 bases separated the two germline ends.

In its sample, this clonotype was seen many times. The chain has TRBV9 and TRBJ1-1; weak D call: TRBD1 (6 bases). The CDR3 runs to 17 residues. Trimming shortened V by 3 bases and J by 0 bases, and 18 bases separated the two germline ends. CDR1 and CDR2 (germline): SGDLS, YYNGEE. CDR3 DNA sequence: TGTGCCAGCAGCGCCGGACGGGGGCTTCGGTTGAACACTGAAGCTTTCTTT. This translates into CASSAGRGLRLNTEAFF.

There are a few counts of this clonotype. This chain links TRBV20-1 with TRBJ2-5; D ambiguous. CDR1 DFQATT and CDR2 SNEGSKA come from the germline V gene (reference sequence). This CDR3 has 13 residues. Trimming shortened V by 5 bases and J by 2 bases, and 12 bases separated the two germline ends. CDR3 bases: TGCAGTGCTGGCGACTTGGAGCAAGAGACCCAGTACTTC. This gives the protein CSAGDLEQETQYF.

This chain connects TRBV20-1 to TRBJ1-5; D ambiguous. Looked up from germline, CDR1 is DFQATT and CDR2 is SNEGSKA (reference sequence). The CDR3 has 15 amino acids. Trimming took off 6 bases at V and 5 bases at J, with 20 bases between the two ends. The CDR3 spells CSALISVRSDQPQHF. The CDR3 nucleotides read TGCAGTGCCCTGATATCCGTTCGGTCTGATCAGCCCCAGCATTTT.

This clonotype was observed at least ten times. This sequence joins TRBV2 and TRBJ1-6; the match to TRBD1 covers 7 bases. The CDR3 runs to 17 residues. V was pared by 5 bases and J by 9 bases, with 16 bases of the junction left unmatched. Germline values: CDR1 SNHLY, CDR2 FYNNEI. In DNA, the CDR3 is TGTGCCAGCAGTACCAGGTCCTTGGGACAGAGGGTTTCACCCCTCCACTTT. Protein: CASSTRSLGQRVSPLHF.

The chain carries TRBV12-3 or TRBV12-4 and TRBJ2-1; possible D gene TRBD2, 5 bases. This CDR3 contains 11 residues. Trimming removed 5 bases at V and 9 bases at J, with 8 bases between. The CDR3 DNA sequence: TGTGCCAGCAGTATAACTAGTGAGCAGTTCTTC. Amino acid sequence: CASSITSEQFF.

Comments on this clonotype: It may be a read error: a sequence one base away is much more abundant. The V call is TRBV20-1, the J call TRBJ2-7; 7 bases are a match to TRBD1. The CDR3 runs 13 residues. J gave up 4 bases and V 4 bases, and 7 bases lay outside the gene matches. Germline-derived CDR1 and CDR2 are DFQATT and SNEGSKA (reference sequence). The CDR3 spells CSATGQRVYEQYF. CDR3 sequence (DNA): TGCAGTGCTACGGGACAGAGGGTATACGAGCAGTACTTC.

V gene TRBV11-2 combines with J gene TRBJ2-1; D possibly matches TRBD1 or TRBD2 (5 bases each). The CDR3 runs 17 residues. CDR1 and CDR2 from the germline V gene are SGHAT and FQNNGV. Trimming pared 2 bases from V and 3 bases from J, leaving 17 bases between. The CDR3 DNA reads TGTGCCAGCAGCTTATGGGCTGTGGGGGAGCTCTACAATGAGCAGTTCTTC. Translation gives CASSLWAVGELYNEQFF.

In regard to this clonotype: A read error may explain this, as a much larger clone is one base away. V is TRBV7-3 and J is TRBJ1-1; D not certain. V lost 5 bases and J 1 base, leaving 11 bases between the germline ends. The CDR3 consists of 14 residues. Germline values: CDR1 SGHTA, CDR2 FQGTGA. The CDR3 protein is CASSPAERNTEAFF. In DNA form, the CDR3 reads TGTGCCAGCAGCCCGGCAGAGAGGAACACTGAAGCTTTCTTT.

This clonotype appeared many times. The chain uses TRBV7-9 and TRBJ2-1; a possible D gene is TRBD1 (6 bases). Trimming removed 5 bases from V and 10 bases from J, with 15 bases in between. The CDR3 runs to 13 residues. Per germline, CDR1 SEHNR and CDR2 FQNEAQ (reference sequence). The CDR3 region is CASSLQGFWEQFF. The CDR3 coding sequence is TGTGCCAGCAGCCTCCAGGGGTTTTGGGAGCAGTTCTTC.

This clonotype was counted at least ten times. The chain couples TRBV27 to TRBJ1-4; D gene uncertain. CDR1 is MNHEY and CDR2 is SMNVEV in the germline V gene (reference sequence). The V and J ends lost 5 bases and 7 bases respectively, with 20 bases between them. CDR3 size: 16 residues. CDR3 protein: CASSPIRLGMREKLFF. CDR3 sequence (DNA): TGTGCCAGCAGTCCGATCCGTTTAGGGATGCGTGAAAAACTGTTTTTT.

This clonotype was recorded many times. The chain uses TRBV2 and TRBJ2-3, with 7 bases identical to TRBD2. Losses at the gene ends were 4 bases for V and 0 bases for J; bases not matched to a gene: 4. CDR3 length: 15 residues. Germline values: CDR1 SNHLY, CDR2 FYNNEI. The CDR3 DNA is TGTGCCAGCAGTGTGGAGCGGGGAAGCACAGATACGCAGTATTTT. Translated, it gives CASSVERGSTDTQYF. Full variable domain (outside the CDR3, taken from reference TRBV2 and TRBJ2-3): EPEVTQTPSHQVTQMGQEVILRCVPISNHLYFYWYRQILGQKVEFLVSFYNNEISEKSEIFDDQFSVERPDGSNFTLKIRSTKLEDSAMYFCASSVERGSTDTQYFGPGTRLTVL.

This clonotype was recorded many times. The chain carries TRBV11-2 and TRBJ2-1; 13 bases line up with TRBD2. Germline V gene lookup returns CDR1 SGHAT and CDR2 FQNNGV. This CDR3 is 18 amino acids long. The V segment lost 6 bases and the J segment 4 bases; nucleotides outside the gene matches: 12. CDR3 sequence reads: CASSFGLAGEVGYNEQFF. The DNA for the CDR3 is TGTGCCAGCAGTTTTGGACTAGCGGGAGAGGTCGGGTACAATGAGCAGTTCTTC.

The chain is built from TRBV28 and TRBJ2-5, with 8 positions matching TRBD2. Germline V lookup: CDR1 MDHEN, CDR2 SYDVKM. The CDR3 loop spans 17 amino acids. V gave up 7 bases and J gave up 2 bases; unmatched junction bases: 15. In DNA, the CDR3 is TGTGCCAGCAATCCTACTAGCGGAGCCCCCCTACAAGAGACCCAGTACTTC. Translating gives CASNPTSGAPLQETQYF.

CDR3 bases: TGCAGTGCTAGGATGGTGCAGGGGTCCCCTTACGAGCAGTACTTC. Amino acids: CSARMVQGSPYEQYF. The chain is built from TRBV20-1 and TRBJ2-7, with D perhaps TRBD1 (6 bases). The germline CDR1 and CDR2 sequences are DFQATT and SNEGSKA (reference sequence). The CDR3 is 15 amino acids. The ends were cut back, 3 bases at V and 4 bases at J, with 19 bases in the middle.

The genes are TRBV12-3 or TRBV12-4 and TRBJ2-5, with D possibly being TRBD2 (6 bases). Trimming stripped 11 bases from V and 7 bases from J, with 29 bases between. The CDR3 covers 16 residues. The CDR3 DNA reads TGTGCCGGCGGATCCTTGCGTTGGGGACTCGAATGGACCCAGTACTTC. Its translation is CAGGSLRWGLEWTQYF.